This T cell receptor (beta chain) is drawn from a study of PD-1 blockade in mismatch repair-deficient tumors. Overall study context: All were previously treated, progressing patients with about twelve mismatch repair-deficient cancer types. Study results and limitations: Tumor-resident clones, often absent from pretreatment blood, expanded after pembrolizumab and then contracted.

CDR3 length: 14 amino acids. V dropped 5 bases and J dropped 0 bases, with 11 bases sitting between them. Germline CDR1 reads MNHNY; CDR2 reads SVGAGI (reference sequence). The method was immunoSEQ multiplex PCR; TCRdb's version includes in-frame clones alone and lacks a portion of them. The table lists about 100,000 clones, roughly four fifths of them singletons. Every patient had mismatch repair deficiency by PCR or immunohistochemistry. A few pembrolizumab responders had their TCRs sequenced. In regard to this clone: The antigen is not known.

The specimen was peripheral blood, collected around 8 months after starting pembrolizumab. The sequence came from an adult with mismatch repair-deficient cancer. The chain uses TRBV6-6 and TRBJ2-7; TRBD1 or TRBD2 may be the D gene (5 bases each). CDR3: CASSPGPSSYEQYF. For the CDR3, the DNA is TGTGCCAGCAGTCCGGGACCTTCCTCCTACGAGCAGTACTTC.